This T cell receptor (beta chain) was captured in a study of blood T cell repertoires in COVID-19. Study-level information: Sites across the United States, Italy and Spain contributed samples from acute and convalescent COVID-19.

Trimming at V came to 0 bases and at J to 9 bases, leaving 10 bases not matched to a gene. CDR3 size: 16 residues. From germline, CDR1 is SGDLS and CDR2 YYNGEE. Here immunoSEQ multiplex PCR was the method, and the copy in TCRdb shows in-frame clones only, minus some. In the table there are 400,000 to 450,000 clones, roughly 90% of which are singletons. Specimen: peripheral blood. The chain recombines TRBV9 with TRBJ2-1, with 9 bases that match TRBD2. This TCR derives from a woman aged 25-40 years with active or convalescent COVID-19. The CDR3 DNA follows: TGTGCCAGCAGCGTAGTGATGGCGGGAGGGCCGAGTGAGCAGTTCTTC. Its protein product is CASSVVMAGGPSEQFF.